Sequencing of this T cell receptor (beta chain) was carried out in a study of shared clonotypes between healthy human individuals. Looking at the study overall: Per donor, CD8 memory used one plate, CD8 naive used two, CD4 memory used three and CD4 naive used three. Study-wide findings and caveats: Several donors shared around 5.1% of their naive CD4 clonotypes.

The protocol was immunoSEQ multiplex PCR, while the TCRdb copy is restricted to in-frame clones and leaves out a portion. The sample contains millions of clones, approximately 90% of which appear only once. On this clone: Its antigen is unknown.

Healthy and HIV-negative, the adult donors had no recent acute infections or vaccinations. Trimming took 4 bases from V and 5 from J, leaving 11 bases between them. The V gene's germline CDR1 is WNHNN and CDR2 SYGVQD (reference sequence). This CDR3 has 13 amino acids. The chain employs TRBV10-1 and TRBJ1-1; the D gene is possibly TRBD1 (5 bases). This receptor was taken from a man aged 18 to 29 in good health. Sequenced input: naive CD4+ T cells sorted from blood. Subset defined: CD45RA+ positively selected. The CDR3 loop reads CASSGGALTEAFF. DNA for the CDR3: TGCGCCAGCAGTGGCGGGGCCCTGACTGAAGCTTTCTTT.